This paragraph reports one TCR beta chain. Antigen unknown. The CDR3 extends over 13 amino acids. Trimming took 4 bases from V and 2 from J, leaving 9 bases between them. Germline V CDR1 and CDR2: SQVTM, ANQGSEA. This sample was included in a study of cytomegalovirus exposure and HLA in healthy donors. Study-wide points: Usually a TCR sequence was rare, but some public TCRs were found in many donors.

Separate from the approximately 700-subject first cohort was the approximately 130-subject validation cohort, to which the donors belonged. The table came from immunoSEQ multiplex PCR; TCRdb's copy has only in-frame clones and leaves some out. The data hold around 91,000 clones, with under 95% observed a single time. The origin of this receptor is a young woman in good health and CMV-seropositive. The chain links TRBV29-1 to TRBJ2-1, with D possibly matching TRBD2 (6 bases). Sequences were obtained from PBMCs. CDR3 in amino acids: CSVVGGAYNEQFF. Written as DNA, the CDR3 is TGCAGCGTTGTAGGAGGGGCCTACAATGAGCAGTTCTTC.